The next 7 T cell receptor beta chains were all read from a single sample in a study of T cell responses to AZD1222 COVID-19 vaccine. Sequencing used immunoSEQ multiplex PCR; TCRdb keeps in-frame clones, though not all of them. This sample has tens of thousands of clones, with about 90% found just once. This material consisted of peripheral blood, taken on day 0 of AZD1222 vaccination. The receptor set was obtained from an adult in good health.

The chain couples TRBV5-1 to TRBJ2-5; 10 nucleotides line up with TRBD1. This CDR3 spans 16 amino acids. Trimming took 3 bases from V and 5 from J; bases not matched to a gene: 10. Germline CDR1 and CDR2: SGHRS and YFSETQ. The CDR3 sequence: CASSSPGTGVGETQYF. The CDR3 coding sequence is TGCGCCAGCAGCTCCCCCGGGACAGGGGTCGGGGAGACCCAGTACTTC.

The gene calls are TRBV7-2 and TRBJ2-7; 9 bases are shared with TRBD1. CDR3 length equals 16 residues. Trimming removed 1 base from V and 0 bases from J; junction bases left unmatched: 4. Germline assignment: CDR1 SGHTA and CDR2 FQGNSA. CDR3 in amino acids: CASSLVGTGSSYEQYF. Here the CDR3 DNA reads TGTGCCAGCAGCTTAGTTGGGACAGGGAGCTCCTACGAGCAGTACTTC.

V is TRBV19 and J is TRBJ2-1, with 11 bases aligning to TRBD2. CDR1 and CDR2 (germline): LNHDA, SQIVND (reference sequence). This CDR3 comprises 15 residues. With 5 bases clipped from V and 4 bases from J, the junction kept 4 bases outside the gene matches. The DNA of the CDR3 is TGTGCCAGTAGTCTGACTAGCGGGGATTACAATGAGCAGTTCTTC. The encoded protein is CASSLTSGDYNEQFF.

CDR3 in DNA: TGTGCCAGTTCGGCGGACATTTCAGCCTACGAGCAGTACTTC. Its translation: CASSADISAYEQYF. The chain combines TRBV6-5 with TRBJ2-7; a weak D match, TRBD1 (5 bases). Trimming removed 9 bases from V and 2 bases from J, with 17 bases in between. Germline CDR1 reads MNHEY; CDR2 reads SVGAGI. The CDR3 is 14 amino acids.

V gene TRBV19 combines with J gene TRBJ1-3; D ambiguous. The ends were cut back, 4 bases at V and 0 bases at J, with 7 bases in the middle. This CDR3 has 14 amino acids. Germline V gene data show CDR1 as LNHDA and CDR2 as SQIVND (reference sequence). The CDR3 loop reads CASSRRDSGNTIYF. In nucleotides, the CDR3 is TGTGCCAGTAGTAGGCGTGACTCTGGAAACACCATATATTTT.

The genes are TRBV7-9 and TRBJ2-1; weak D call: TRBD1 (5 bases). The CDR3 spans 12 residues. Trimming removed 5 bases at V and 8 bases at J, with 10 bases between. Germline lookup yields CDR1 SEHNR and CDR2 FQNEAQ (reference sequence). The CDR3 loop reads CASSIRVDEQFF. The CDR3, as DNA: TGTGCCAGCAGCATCAGGGTAGATGAGCAGTTCTTC. The full variable domain, its missing parts supplied by reference TRBV7-9 and TRBJ2-1, is DTGVSQNPRHKITKRGQNVTFRCDPISEHNRLYWYRQTLGQGPEFLTYFQNEAQLEKSRLLSDRFSAERPKGSFSTLEIQRTEQGDSAMYLCASSIRVDEQFFGPGTRLTVL.

The chain joins TRBV19 to TRBJ2-4; either TRBD1 or TRBD2 may fit D (5 bases each). The CDR3 consists of 15 residues. Germline lookup yields CDR1 LNHDA and CDR2 SQIVND (reference sequence). V was clipped by 5 bases and J by 3 bases, with 14 bases between them. CDR3 sequence reads: CASSPLGAVKNIQYF. For the CDR3, the DNA is TGTGCCAGTAGTCCCCTCGGGGCGGTCAAAAACATTCAGTACTTC.